One TCR beta chain is described in this entry. Antigen unknown. This sample was included in a study of cytomegalovirus exposure and HLA in healthy donors. Notes on the study in general: In vitro data verified three CMV-associated chains as specific for CMV antigens.

Produced via immunoSEQ multiplex PCR; TCRdb's table is partial and in-frame only. The sample shows some 150,000 clones, about 89% of them seen only once. V shed 5 bases, J shed 5 bases, and the junction held 15 bases outside the gene matches. The length of the CDR3 is 17 residues. The germline CDR1 and CDR2 sequences are SGHAT and FQNNGV. The clonotype was recovered from a woman under 30 in good health and CMV-seropositive. Sequenced material: PBMCs. This chain uses TRBV11-2 with TRBJ2-5, with 9 bases matching TRBD2. This chain's CDR3 is CASSRELAGFDWETQYF. In DNA form, the CDR3 reads TGTGCCAGCAGCCGTGAGCTAGCGGGATTTGATTGGGAGACCCAGTACTTC.